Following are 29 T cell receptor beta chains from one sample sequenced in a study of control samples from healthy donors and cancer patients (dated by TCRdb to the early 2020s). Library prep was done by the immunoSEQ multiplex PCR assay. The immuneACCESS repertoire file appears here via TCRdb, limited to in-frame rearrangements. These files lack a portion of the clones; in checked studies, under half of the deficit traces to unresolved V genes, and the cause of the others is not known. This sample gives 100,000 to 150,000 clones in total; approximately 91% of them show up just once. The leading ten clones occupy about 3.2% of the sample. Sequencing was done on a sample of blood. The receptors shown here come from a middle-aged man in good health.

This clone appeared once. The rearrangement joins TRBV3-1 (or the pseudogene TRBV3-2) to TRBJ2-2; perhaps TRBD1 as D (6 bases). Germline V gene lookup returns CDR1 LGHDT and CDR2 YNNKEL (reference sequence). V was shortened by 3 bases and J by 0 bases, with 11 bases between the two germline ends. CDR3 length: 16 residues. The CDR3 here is CASSQAGTSNTGELFF. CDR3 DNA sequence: TGTGCCAGCAGCCAGGCCGGGACATCGAACACCGGGGAGCTGTTTTTT.

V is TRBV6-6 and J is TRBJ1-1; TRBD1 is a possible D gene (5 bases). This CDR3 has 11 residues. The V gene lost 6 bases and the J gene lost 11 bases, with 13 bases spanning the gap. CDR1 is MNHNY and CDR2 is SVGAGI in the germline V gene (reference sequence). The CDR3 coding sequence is TGTGCCAGCAGCAAGGGGCTGGATGCTTTCTTT. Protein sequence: CASSKGLDAFF.

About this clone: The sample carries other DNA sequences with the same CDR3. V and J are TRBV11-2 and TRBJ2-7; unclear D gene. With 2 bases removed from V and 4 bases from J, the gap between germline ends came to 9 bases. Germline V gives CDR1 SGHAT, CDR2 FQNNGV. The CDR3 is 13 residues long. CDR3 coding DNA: TGTGCCAGCAGCTTAATCCGGCTATACGAGCAGTACTTC. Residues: CASSLIRLYEQYF.

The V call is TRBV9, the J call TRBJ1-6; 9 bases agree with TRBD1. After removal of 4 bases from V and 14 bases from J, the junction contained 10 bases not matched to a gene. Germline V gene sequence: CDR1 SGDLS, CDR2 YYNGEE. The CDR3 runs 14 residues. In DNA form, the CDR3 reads TGTGCCAGCAGCTCCGGGACAGGGATGAATACCCTCCACTTT. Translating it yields CASSSGTGMNTLHF.

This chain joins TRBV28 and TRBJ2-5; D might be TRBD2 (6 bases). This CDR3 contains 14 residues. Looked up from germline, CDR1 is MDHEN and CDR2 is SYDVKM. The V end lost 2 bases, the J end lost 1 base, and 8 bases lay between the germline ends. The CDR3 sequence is CASSLRDSQETQYF. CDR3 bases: TGTGCCAGCAGTTTACGGGACTCCCAAGAGACCCAGTACTTC.

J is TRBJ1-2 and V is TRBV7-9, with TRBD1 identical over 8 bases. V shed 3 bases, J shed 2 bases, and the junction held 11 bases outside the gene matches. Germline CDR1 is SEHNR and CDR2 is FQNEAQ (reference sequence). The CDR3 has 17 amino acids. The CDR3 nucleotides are TGTGCCAGCAGCTTGGAGTGGACAGGGAGCACAAACTATGGCTACACCTTC. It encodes CASSLEWTGSTNYGYTF. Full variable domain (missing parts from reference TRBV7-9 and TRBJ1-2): DTGVSQNPRHKITKRGQNVTFRCDPISEHNRLYWYRQTLGQGPEFLTYFQNEAQLEKSRLLSDRFSAERPKGSFSTLEIQRTEQGDSAMYLCASSLEWTGSTNYGYTFGSGTRLTVV.

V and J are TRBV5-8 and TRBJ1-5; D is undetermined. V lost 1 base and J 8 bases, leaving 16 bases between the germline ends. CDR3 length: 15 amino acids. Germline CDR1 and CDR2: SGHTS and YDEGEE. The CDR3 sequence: CASSLLLHGEEPQHF. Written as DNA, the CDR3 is TGTGCCAGCAGCTTGTTACTCCATGGAGAGGAGCCCCAGCATTTT. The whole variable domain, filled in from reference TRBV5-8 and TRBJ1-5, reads EAGVTQSPTHLIKTRGQQATLRCSPISGHTSVYWYQQALGLGLQFLLWYDEGEERNRGNFPPRFSGRQFPNYSSELNVNALELEDSALYLCASSLLLHGEEPQHFGDGTRLSIL.

The CDR3 sequence is CASSLMEDTDTQYF. The CDR3 bases are TGCGCCAGCAGCTTGATGGAGGATACAGATACGCAGTATTTT. The rearrangement links TRBV5-1 to TRBJ2-3, with a possible D match to TRBD2 (5 bases). The CDR3 length is 14 residues. Germline CDR1 is SGHRS and CDR2 is YFSETQ. Trimming cost V 1 base and J 3 bases, with 9 bases left between them.

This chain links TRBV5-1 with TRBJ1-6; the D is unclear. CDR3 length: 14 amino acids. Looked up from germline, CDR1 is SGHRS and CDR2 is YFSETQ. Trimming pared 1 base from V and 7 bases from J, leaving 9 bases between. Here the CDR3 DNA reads TGCGCCAGCAGCTTGATAGGAGCCAATTCACCCCTCCACTTT. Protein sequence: CASSLIGANSPLHF.

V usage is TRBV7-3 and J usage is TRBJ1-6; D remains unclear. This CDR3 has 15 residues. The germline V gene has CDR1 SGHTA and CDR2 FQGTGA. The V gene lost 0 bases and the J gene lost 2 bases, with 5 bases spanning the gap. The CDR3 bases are TGTGCCAGCAGCTTAACCGGAACCTATAATTCACCCCTCCACTTT. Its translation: CASSLTGTYNSPLHF.

DNA of the CDR3: TGTGCCAGCAGCTTCGAGGGGAGGGGAACTGAAGCTTTCTTT. Translation gives CASSFEGRGTEAFF. The genes are TRBV7-9 and TRBJ1-1; weak D call: TRBD1 (5 bases). V was trimmed by 3 bases and J by 5 bases, leaving 13 bases between them. The CDR3 contains 14 residues. Germline-derived CDR1 and CDR2 are SEHNR and FQNEAQ (reference sequence).

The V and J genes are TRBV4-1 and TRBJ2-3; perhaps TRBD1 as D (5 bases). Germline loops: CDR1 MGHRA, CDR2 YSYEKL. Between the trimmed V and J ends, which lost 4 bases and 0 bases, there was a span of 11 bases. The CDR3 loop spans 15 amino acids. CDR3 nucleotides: TGCGCCAGCAGCCCCGTGACAGACAGCACAGATACGCAGTATTTT. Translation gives CASSPVTDSTDTQYF.

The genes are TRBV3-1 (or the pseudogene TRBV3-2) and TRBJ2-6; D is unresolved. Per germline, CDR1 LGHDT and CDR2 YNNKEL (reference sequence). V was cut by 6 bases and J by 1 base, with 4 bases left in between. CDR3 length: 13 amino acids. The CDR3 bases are TGTGCCAGCAGGGGGTCTGGGGCCAACGTCCTGACTTTC. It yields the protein CASRGSGANVLTF.

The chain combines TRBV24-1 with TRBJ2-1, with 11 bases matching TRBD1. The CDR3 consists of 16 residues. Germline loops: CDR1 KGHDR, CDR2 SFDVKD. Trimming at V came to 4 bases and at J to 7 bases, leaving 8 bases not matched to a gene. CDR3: CATSETGQGAWNEQFF. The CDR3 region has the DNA TGTGCCACCAGTGAGACCGGACAGGGGGCTTGGAATGAGCAGTTCTTC.

The chain's CDR3 is CASSLTGQTNEKLFF. CDR3 bases: TGCGCCAGCAGCTTGACAGGCCAGACTAATGAAAAACTGTTTTTT. This chain joins TRBV5-1 and TRBJ1-4; D is perhaps TRBD1 (5 bases). Trimming removed 1 base at V and 2 bases at J, with 9 bases between. The germline CDR1 and CDR2 sequences are SGHRS and YFSETQ. The CDR3 runs to 15 residues.

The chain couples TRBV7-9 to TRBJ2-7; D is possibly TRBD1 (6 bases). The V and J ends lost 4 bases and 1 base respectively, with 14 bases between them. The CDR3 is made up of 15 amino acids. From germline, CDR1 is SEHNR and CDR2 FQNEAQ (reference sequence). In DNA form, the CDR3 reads TGTGCCAGCAGCTCTACAGGGACCCGGTCCTACGAGCAGTACTTC. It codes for CASSSTGTRSYEQYF.

DNA for the CDR3: TGTGCCACCAGCAGAGTGGACAGGGACGGCGGGGAGCTGTTTTTT. Its translation: CATSRVDRDGGELFF. V usage is TRBV15 and J usage is TRBJ2-2, with TRBD1 matching over 8 bases. Germline V gene lookup returns CDR1 LNHNV and CDR2 YYDKDF (reference sequence). J lost 7 bases, V lost 1 base, and 5 bases had no gene match. The CDR3 contains 15 residues.

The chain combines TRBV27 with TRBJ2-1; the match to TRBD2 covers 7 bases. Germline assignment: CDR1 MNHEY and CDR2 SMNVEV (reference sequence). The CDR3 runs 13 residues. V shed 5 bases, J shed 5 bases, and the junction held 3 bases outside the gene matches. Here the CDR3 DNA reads TGTGCCAGCAGTGGAACTAGCGACAATGAGCAGTTCTTC. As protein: CASSGTSDNEQFF.

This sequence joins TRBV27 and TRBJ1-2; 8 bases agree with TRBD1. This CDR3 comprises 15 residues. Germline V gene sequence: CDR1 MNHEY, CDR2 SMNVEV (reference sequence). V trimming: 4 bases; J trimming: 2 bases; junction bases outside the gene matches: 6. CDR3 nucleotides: TGTGCCAGCAGTTCCGGACAGGGAATAAACTATGGCTACACCTTC. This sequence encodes CASSSGQGINYGYTF.

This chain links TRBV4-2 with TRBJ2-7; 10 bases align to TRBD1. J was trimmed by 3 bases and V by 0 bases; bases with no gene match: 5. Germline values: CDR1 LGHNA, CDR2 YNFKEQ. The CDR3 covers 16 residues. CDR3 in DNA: TGTGCCAGCAGCCAAGACGAGGGACAGGGGAACTACGAGCAGTACTTC. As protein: CASSQDEGQGNYEQYF.

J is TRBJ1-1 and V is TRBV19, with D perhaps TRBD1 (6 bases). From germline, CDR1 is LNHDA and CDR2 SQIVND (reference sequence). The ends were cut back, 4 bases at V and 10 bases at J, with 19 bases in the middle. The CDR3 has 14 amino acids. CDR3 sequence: CASSSSPSRGAAFF. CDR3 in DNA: TGTGCCAGTAGTAGCAGCCCCAGCAGGGGTGCAGCTTTCTTT.

The CDR3 region is CASSPKGSGSLNEQFF. CDR3 nucleotides: TGTGCCAGCAGCCCCAAAGGGTCCGGCAGCCTCAATGAGCAGTTCTTC. The J gene is TRBJ2-1, the V gene TRBV7-9; unclear D gene. Germline CDR1 and CDR2: SEHNR and FQNEAQ (reference sequence). The germline V and J ends were trimmed by 5 bases and 6 bases, with 20 bases remaining between them. The CDR3 extends over 16 amino acids. The full variable domain, its missing parts supplied by reference TRBV7-9 and TRBJ2-1, is DTGVSQNPRHKITKRGQNVTFRCDPISEHNRLYWYRQTLGQGPEFLTYFQNEAQLEKSRLLSDRFSAERPKGSFSTLEIQRTEQGDSAMYLCASSPKGSGSLNEQFFGPGTRLTVL.

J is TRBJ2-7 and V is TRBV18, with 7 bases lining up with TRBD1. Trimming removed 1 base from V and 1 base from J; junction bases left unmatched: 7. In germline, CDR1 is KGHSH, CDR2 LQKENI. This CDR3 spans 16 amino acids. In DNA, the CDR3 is TGTGCCAGCTCACCACGGGAGACAGGGCAATCCTACGAGCAGTACTTC. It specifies CASSPRETGQSYEQYF.

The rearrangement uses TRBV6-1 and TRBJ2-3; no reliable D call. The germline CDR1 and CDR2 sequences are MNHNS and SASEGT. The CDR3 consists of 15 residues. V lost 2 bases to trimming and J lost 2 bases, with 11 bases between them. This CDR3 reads CASSESDRHTDTQYF. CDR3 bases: TGTGCCAGCAGTGAATCGGATAGACACACAGATACGCAGTATTTT.

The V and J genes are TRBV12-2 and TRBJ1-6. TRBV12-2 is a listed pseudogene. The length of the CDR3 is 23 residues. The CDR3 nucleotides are TGTGCAAGTCGCCCCAGATCTGCGGAGATAGATTACAGCTTACACTCCTATAATTCACCCCTCCACTTT. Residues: CASRPRSAEIDYSLHSYNSPLHF.

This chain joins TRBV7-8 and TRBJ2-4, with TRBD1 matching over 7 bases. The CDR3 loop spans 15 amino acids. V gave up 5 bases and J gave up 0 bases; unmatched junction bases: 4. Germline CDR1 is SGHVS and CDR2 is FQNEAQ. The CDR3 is CASSTGDSAKNIQYF. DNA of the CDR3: TGTGCCAGCAGCACAGGGGATTCAGCCAAAAACATTCAGTACTTC.

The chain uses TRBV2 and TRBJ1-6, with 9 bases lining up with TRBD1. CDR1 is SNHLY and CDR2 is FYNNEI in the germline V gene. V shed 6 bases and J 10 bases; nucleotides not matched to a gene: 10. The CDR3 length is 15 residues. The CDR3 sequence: CASRSDRGMVSPLHF. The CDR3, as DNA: TGTGCCAGCAGATCGGACAGGGGAATGGTCTCACCCCTCCACTTT.

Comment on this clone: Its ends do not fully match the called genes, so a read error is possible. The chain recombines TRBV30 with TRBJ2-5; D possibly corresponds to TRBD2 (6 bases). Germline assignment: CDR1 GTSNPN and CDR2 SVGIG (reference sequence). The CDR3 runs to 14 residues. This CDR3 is CAWSVGGSQETQYF. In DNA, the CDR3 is TGTGCCTGGAGTGTTGGGGGGAGCCAAGAAACCCAGTACTTC.

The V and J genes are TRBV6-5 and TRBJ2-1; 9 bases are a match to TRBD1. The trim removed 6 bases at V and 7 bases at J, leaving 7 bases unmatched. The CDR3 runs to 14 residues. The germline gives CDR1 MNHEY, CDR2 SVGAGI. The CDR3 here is CASRGQGIGNEQFF. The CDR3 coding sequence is TGTGCCAGCAGAGGACAGGGGATCGGGAATGAGCAGTTCTTC.